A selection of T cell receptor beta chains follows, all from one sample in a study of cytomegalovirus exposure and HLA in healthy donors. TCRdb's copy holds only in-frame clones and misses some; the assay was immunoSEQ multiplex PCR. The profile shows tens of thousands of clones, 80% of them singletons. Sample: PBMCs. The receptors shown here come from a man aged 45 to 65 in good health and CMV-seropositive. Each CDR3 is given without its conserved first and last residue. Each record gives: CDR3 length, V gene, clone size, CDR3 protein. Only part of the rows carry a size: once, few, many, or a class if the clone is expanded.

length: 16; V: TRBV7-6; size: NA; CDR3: ASSISTRLAGATDTQY
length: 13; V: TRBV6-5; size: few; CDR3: ASSYYRPANYGYT
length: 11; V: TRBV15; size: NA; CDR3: ATSTRGPYEQY
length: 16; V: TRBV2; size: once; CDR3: ASRGFRDRASGANVLT
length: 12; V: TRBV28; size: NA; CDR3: ASSFKLFHYGYT
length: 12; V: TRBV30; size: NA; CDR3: AWSPQGAPNFKH
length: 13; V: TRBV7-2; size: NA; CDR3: ASSLGLFSSYEQY
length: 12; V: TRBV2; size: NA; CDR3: ASSEELSSDTQY
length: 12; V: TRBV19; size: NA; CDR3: ASSVSGIQETQY
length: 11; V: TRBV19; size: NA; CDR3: ASSIAGPPEAF
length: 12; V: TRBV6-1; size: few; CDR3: ASSLGQLNYEQY
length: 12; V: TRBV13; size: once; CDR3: ASSFGQGLGEQY
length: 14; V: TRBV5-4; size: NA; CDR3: ASSLSMDRGHEGYT
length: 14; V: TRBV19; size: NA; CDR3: ASSIQDRGRDQPQH
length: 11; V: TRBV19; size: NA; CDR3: ASRVQGSEKLF
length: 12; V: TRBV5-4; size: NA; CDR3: ASSLTGDNEKLF
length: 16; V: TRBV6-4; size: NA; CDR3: ASSDSGGDPSGANVLT
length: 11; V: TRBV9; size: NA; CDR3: ASSPGQLETQY
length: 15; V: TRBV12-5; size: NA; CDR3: ASGLGVAGSPTDTQY
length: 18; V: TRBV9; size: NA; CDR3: ASSVVVSPLVGSGDTEAF
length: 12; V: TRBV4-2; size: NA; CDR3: ASSPTGTSHEQY
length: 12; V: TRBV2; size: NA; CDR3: ASSLDSSGNTIY
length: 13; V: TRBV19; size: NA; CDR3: ASRIQGWQAGELF
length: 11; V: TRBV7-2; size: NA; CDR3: ASSSDRGETQY
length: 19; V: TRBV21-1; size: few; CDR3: ASSKVGGSGVQSSGANVLT
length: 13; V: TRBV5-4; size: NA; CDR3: ASRPGGQGAGELF
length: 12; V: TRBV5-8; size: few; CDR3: ASTRTGGLETQY
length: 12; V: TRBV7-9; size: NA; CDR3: ASSLAGVHNEQF
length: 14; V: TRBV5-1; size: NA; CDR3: ASGTGLAGGQETQY
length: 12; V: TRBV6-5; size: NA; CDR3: ASSYHDRGNGYT
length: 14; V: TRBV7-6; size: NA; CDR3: ASSPQPGIGYNEQF
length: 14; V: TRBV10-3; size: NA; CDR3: ASSRTGDAKRTEAF
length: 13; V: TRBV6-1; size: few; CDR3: ASSRDRREPYEQY